This T cell receptor beta chain was retrieved from a study of cytomegalovirus exposure and HLA in healthy donors. V gave up 3 bases and J gave up 6 bases, with 9 bases separating them. Per the germline V gene, CDR1 is KGHSH and CDR2 is LQKENI. CDR3 length equals 13 residues. Primers: 60 Vbeta forward and 13 Jbeta reverse. The assay was immunoSEQ multiplex PCR, and TCRdb's table has in-frame clones only and misses some. This table holds more than 95,000 clones, 76% found once. The clonotype originates from a man in his forties or fifties in good health and CMV-seronegative. Sequenced sample: PBMCs. The chain combines TRBV18 with TRBJ1-5; no firm D call. Written as DNA, the CDR3 is TGTGCCAGCTCACCGCAGGAAAGTCAGCCCCAGCATTTT. Protein: CASSPQESQPQHF.